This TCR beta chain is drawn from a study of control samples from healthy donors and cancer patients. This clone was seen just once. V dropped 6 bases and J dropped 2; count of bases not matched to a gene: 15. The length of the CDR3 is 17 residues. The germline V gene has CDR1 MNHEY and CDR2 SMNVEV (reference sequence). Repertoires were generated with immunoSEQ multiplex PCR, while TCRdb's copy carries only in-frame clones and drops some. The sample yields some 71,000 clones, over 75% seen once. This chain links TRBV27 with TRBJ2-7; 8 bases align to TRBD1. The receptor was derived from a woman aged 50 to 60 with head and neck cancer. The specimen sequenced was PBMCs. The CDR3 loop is CASRVAAVDRGPYEQYF. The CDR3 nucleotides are TGTGCCAGCAGAGTAGCGGCGGTAGACAGGGGACCCTACGAGCAGTACTTC.